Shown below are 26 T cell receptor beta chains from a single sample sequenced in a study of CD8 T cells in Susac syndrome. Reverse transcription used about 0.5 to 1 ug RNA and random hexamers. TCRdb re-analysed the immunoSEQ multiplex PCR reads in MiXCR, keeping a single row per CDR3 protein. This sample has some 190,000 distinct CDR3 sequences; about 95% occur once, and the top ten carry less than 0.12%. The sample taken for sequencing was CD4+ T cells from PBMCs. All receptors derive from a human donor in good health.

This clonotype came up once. CDR3 sequence (DNA): TGTGCCAGCAGTTTAGGGCTAGCGGTCCGGGAGACCCAGTACTTC. Protein: CASSLGLAVRETQYF. V and J are TRBV27 and TRBJ2-5, with 7 bases lining up with TRBD2. V lost 2 bases, J lost 5 bases, and 8 bases stayed unmatched. There are 15 residues in the CDR3. The germline V gene encodes CDR1 MNHEY and CDR2 SMNVEV (reference sequence).

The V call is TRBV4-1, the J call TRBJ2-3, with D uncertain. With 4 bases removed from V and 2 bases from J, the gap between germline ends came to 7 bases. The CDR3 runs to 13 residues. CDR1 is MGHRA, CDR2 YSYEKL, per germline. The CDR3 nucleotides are TGCGCCAGCAGCCTCATCCCCACAGATACGCAGTATTTT. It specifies CASSLIPTDTQYF.

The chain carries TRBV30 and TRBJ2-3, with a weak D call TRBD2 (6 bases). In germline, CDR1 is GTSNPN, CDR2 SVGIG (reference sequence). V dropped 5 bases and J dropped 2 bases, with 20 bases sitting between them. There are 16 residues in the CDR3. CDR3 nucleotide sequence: TGTGCCTGGGCCCTCGGGAGACAGCTATACACAGATACGCAGTATTTT. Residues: CAWALGRQLYTDTQYF.

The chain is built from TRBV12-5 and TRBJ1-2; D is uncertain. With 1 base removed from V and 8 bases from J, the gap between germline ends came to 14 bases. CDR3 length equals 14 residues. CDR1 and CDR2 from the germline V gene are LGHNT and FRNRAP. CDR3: CASGLDREGLGYTF. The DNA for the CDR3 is TGTGCTAGTGGTTTGGACCGTGAAGGTCTGGGCTACACCTTC.

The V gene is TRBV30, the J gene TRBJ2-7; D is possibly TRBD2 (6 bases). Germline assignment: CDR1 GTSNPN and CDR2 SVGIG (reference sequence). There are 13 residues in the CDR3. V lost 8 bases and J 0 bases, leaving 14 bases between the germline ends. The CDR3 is CARNRLDSYEQYF. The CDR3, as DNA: TGTGCCAGAAATCGACTAGACTCCTACGAGCAGTACTTC.

The CDR3 DNA sequence: TGTGCCAGCAGCGGGATGGACAGGGACTATACTGAAGCTTTCTTT. It translates to CASSGMDRDYTEAFF. The V call is TRBV9, the J call TRBJ1-1, with TRBD1 identical over 8 bases. With 3 bases clipped from V and 5 bases from J, the junction kept 9 bases outside the gene matches. This CDR3 is built from 15 residues. In germline, CDR1 is SGDLS, CDR2 YYNGEE.

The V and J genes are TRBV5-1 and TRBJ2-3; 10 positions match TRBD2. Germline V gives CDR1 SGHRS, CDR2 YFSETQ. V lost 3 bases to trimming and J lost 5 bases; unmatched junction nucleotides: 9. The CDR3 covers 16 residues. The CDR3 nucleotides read TGCGCCAGCAGCTCCGCACCTAGCGGGAGCGGAGATACGCAGTATTTT. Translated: CASSSAPSGSGDTQYF.

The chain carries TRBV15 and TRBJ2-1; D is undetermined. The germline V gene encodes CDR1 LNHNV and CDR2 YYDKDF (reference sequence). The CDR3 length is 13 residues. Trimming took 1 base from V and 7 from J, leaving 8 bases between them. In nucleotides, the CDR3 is TGTGCCACCAGCAGAGGAAAGGCAAATGAGCAGTTCTTC. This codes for CATSRGKANEQFF. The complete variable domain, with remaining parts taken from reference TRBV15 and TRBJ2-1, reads DAMVIQNPRYQVTQFGKPVTLSCSQTLNHNVMYWYQQKSSQAPKLLFHYYDKDFNNEADTPDNFQSRRPNTSFCFLDIRSPGLGDTAMYLCATSRGKANEQFFGPGTRLTVL.

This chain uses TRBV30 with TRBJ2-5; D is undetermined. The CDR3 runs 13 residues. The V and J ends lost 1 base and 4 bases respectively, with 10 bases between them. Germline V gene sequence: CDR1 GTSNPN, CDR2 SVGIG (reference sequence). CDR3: CAWSDSVAETQYF. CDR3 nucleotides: TGTGCCTGGAGTGATTCGGTAGCAGAGACCCAGTACTTC. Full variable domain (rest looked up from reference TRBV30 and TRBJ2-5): SQTIHQWPATLVQPVGSPLSLECTVEGTSNPNLYWYRQAAGRGLQLLFYSVGIGQISSEVPQNLSASRPQDRQFILSSKKLLLSDSGFYLCAWSDSVAETQYFGPGTRLLVL.

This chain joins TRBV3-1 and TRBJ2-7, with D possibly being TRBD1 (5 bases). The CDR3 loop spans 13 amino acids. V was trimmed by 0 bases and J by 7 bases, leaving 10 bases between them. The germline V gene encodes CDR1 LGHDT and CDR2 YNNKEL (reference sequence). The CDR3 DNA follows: TGTGCCAGCAGCCAAGATCGAAAGGGGGAGCAGTACTTC. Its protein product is CASSQDRKGEQYF.

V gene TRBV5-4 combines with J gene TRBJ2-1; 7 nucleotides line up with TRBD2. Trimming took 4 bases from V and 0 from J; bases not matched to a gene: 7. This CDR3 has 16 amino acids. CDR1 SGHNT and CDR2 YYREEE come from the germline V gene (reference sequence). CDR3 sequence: CASSAASGRSYNEQFF. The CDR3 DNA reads TGTGCCAGCAGCGCCGCTAGCGGTCGCTCCTACAATGAGCAGTTCTTC.

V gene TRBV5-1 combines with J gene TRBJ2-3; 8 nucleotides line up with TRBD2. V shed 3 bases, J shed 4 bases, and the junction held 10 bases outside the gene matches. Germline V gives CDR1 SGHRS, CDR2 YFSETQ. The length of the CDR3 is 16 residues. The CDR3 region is CASSWGSGITADTQYF. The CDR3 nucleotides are TGCGCCAGCAGCTGGGGTAGCGGGATAACCGCAGATACGCAGTATTTT.

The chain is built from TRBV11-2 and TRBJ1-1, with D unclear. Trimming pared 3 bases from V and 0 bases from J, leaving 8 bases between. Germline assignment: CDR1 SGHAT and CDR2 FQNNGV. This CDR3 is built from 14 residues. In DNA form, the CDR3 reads TGTGCCAGCAGCTTCAGCCTCATGAACACTGAAGCTTTCTTT. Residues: CASSFSLMNTEAFF.

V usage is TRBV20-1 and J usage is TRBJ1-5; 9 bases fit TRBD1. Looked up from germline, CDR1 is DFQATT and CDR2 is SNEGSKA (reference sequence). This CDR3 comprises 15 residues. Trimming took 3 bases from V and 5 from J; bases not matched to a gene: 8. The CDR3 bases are TGCAGTGCTAGGAGACAGGGGGGGTATTATCAGCCCCAGCATTTT. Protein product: CSARRQGGYYQPQHF.

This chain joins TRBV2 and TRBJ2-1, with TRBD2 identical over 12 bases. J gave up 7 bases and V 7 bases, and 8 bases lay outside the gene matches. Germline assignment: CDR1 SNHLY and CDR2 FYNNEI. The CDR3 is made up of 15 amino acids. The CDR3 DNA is TGTGCCAGCAATCAACGACTAGCGGGAGTTAATGAGCAGTTCTTC. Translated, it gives CASNQRLAGVNEQFF.

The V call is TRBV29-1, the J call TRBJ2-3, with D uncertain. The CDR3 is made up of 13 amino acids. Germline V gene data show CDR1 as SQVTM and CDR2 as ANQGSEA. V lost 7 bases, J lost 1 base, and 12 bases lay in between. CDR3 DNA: TGCAGCGCCCGGGTCTTCGGCACAGATACGCAGTATTTT. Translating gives CSARVFGTDTQYF.

This chain's CDR3 is CASSFRGLAGNEQFF. The CDR3 region has the DNA TGTGCCAGCAGTTTTAGAGGACTAGCGGGCAATGAGCAGTTCTTC. The rearrangement joins TRBV28 to TRBJ2-1; 11 bases agree with TRBD2. CDR1 and CDR2 from the germline V gene are MDHEN and SYDVKM. After removal of 3 bases from V and 6 bases from J, the junction contained 4 bases not matched to a gene. CDR3 length: 15 residues.

The CDR3 bases are TGCGCCAGCAGCCCCGGGACTAGCGGGAGGAGACACGAGCAGTACTTC. Translated, it gives CASSPGTSGRRHEQYF. The V call is TRBV4-1, the J call TRBJ2-7; 15 positions match TRBD2. Looked up from germline, CDR1 is MGHRA and CDR2 is YSYEKL. CDR3 size: 16 residues. Trimming took 4 bases from V and 5 from J; bases not matched to a gene: 6.

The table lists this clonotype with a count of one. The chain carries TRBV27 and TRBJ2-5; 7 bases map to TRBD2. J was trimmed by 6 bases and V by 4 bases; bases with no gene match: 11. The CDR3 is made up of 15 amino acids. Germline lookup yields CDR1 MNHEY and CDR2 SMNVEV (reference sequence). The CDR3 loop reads CASSYVGEGRKTQYF. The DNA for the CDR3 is TGTGCCAGCAGTTATGTGGGGGAGGGCCGTAAGACCCAGTACTTC.

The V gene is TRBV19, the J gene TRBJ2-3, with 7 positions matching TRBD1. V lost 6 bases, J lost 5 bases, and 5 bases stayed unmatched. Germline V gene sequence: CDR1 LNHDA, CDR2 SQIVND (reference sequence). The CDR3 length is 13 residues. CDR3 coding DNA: TGTGCCAGTAGGAAGGACAGGATAGATACGCAGTATTTT. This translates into CASRKDRIDTQYF.

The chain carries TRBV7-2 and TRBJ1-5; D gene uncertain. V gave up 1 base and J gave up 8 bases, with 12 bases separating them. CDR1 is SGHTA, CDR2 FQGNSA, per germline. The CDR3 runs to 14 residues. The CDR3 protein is CASSLGLGIEPQHF. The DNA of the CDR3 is TGTGCCAGCAGCTTAGGCCTGGGAATCGAGCCCCAGCATTTT.

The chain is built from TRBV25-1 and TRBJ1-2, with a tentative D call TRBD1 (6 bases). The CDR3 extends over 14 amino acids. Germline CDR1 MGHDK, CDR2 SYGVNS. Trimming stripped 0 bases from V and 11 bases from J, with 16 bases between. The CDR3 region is CASSEYSPRQVYTF. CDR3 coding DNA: TGTGCCAGCAGTGAATACTCCCCCCGACAGGTTTACACCTTC.

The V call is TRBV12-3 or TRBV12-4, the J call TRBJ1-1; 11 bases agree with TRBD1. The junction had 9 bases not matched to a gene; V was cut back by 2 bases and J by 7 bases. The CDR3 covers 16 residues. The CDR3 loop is CASSLLRTGGAGEAFF. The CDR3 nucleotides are TGTGCCAGCAGTTTATTAAGGACAGGGGGCGCAGGTGAAGCTTTCTTT.

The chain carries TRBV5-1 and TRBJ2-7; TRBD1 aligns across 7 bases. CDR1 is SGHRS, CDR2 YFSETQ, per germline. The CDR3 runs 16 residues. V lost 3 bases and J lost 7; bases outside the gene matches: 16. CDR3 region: CASSWQKGQPTSEQYF. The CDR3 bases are TGCGCCAGCAGCTGGCAAAAGGGACAGCCGACTTCGGAGCAGTACTTC. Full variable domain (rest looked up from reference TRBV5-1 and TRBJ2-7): KAGVTQTPRYLIKTRGQQVTLSCSPISGHRSVSWYQQTPGQGLQFLFEYFSETQRNKGNFPGRFSGRQFSNSRSEMNVSTLELGDSALYLCASSWQKGQPTSEQYFGPGTRLTVT.

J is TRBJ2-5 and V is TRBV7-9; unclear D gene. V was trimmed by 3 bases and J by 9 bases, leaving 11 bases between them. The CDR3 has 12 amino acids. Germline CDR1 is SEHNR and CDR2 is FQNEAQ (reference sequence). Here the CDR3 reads CASSLILAAQYF. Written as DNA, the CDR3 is TGTGCCAGCAGCTTGATACTGGCGGCCCAGTACTTC.

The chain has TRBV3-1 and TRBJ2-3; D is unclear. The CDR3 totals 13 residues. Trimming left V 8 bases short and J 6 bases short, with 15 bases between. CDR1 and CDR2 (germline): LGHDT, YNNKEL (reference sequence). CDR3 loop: CASRASELDTQYF. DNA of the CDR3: TGTGCCAGCCGGGCCTCGGAGCTGGATACGCAGTATTTT.